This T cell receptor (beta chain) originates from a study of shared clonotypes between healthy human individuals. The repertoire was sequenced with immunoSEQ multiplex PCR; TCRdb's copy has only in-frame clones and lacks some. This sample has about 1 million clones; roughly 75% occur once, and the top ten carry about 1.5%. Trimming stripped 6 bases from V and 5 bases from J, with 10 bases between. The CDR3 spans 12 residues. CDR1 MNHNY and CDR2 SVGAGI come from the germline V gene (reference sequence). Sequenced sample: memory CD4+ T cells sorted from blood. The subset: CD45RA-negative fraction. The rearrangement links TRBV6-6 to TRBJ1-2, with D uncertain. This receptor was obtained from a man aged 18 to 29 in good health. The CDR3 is CASRPDRYGYTF. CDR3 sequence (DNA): TGTGCCAGCAGACCGGACCGGTATGGCTACACCTTC.